A selection of T cell receptor beta chains follows, all from one sample in a study of T cells in localized non-small cell lung cancer. Clones were sequenced by immunoSEQ multiplex PCR, and TCRdb holds only the in-frame ones, with some missing. The sample has approximately 31,000 clones, 78% seen once. Sequenced material: peripheral blood, taken before any cancer treatment. The receptors were gathered from a male donor at least 60 years old with stage II squamous cell lung carcinoma. The CDR3 runs from the conserved cysteine through the conserved F or W. D genes are given only for firm matches. Not all rows give a size; the values are once, few, many and, for expanded clones, a class.

TRBJ1-2 | TRBD1 | medium-sized | TRBV7-9 | CASSSDRGRVYGYTF | TGTGCCAGCAGCTCGGACAGGGGGCGAGTCTATGGCTACACCTTC
TRBJ2-6 | NA | NA | TRBV5-1 | CASKENSGANVLTF | TGCGCCAGCAAGGAAAACTCTGGGGCCAACGTCCTGACTTTC
TRBJ2-7 | NA | once | TRBV7-9 | CASSSLSSYEQYF | TGTGCCAGCAGCTCCCTCAGCTCCTACGAGCAGTACTTC
TRBJ2-7 | TRBD1 | NA | TRBV2 | CASSLRQGVISYEQYF | TGTGCCAGCAGCTTGAGACAGGGTGTAATATCCTACGAGCAGTACTTC
TRBJ2-7 | TRBD2 | few | TRBV6-1 | CASSELAGEAYEQYF | TGTGCCAGCAGTGAACTAGCGGGAGAGGCCTACGAGCAGTACTTC
TRBJ2-1 | NA | NA | TRBV7-8 | CASSFGPLYNEQFF | TGTGCCAGCAGCTTTGGTCCCCTGTACAATGAGCAGTTCTTC
TRBJ2-7 | NA | NA | TRBV6-5 | CASSRGAGTLHEQYF | TGTGCCAGCAGTCGAGGGGCAGGTACCCTCCACGAGCAGTACTTC
TRBJ2-7 | TRBD1 | NA | TRBV30 | CAWSVRGQAGWSEQYF | TGTGCCTGGAGTGTACGGGGACAGGCTGGATGGAGCGAGCAGTACTTC
TRBJ1-2 | TRBD1 | NA | TRBV6-5 | CASSWTGVDGYTF | TGTGCCAGCAGCTGGACAGGGGTCGACGGCTACACCTTC
TRBJ1-2 | TRBD1 | NA | TRBV5-1 | CASRDRGSLSYGYTF | TGCGCCAGTCGGGACAGGGGATCTCTTAGCTATGGCTACACCTTC
TRBJ2-4 | NA | NA | TRBV6-6 | CASSQDRAKNIQYF | TGTGCCAGCAGCCAGGACAGAGCCAAAAACATTCAGTACTTC
TRBJ2-3 | NA | once | TRBV7-9 | CASSPPADTQYF | TGTGCCAGCAGCCCGCCCGCAGATACGCAGTATTTT
TRBJ2-1 | NA | NA | TRBV7-8 | CASSFSIAFDEQFF | TGTGCCAGCAGCTTCTCCATTGCATTCGATGAGCAGTTCTTC
TRBJ2-1 | NA | once | TRBV6-4 | CASSPGGLLRNEQFF | TGTGCCAGCAGCCCTGGTGGGCTCCTTAGGAATGAGCAGTTCTTC
TRBJ1-4 | NA | NA | TRBV18 | CASSTALQGPTNEKLFF | TGTGCCAGCTCAACGGCACTACAGGGACCAACTAATGAAAAACTGTTTTTT
TRBJ1-6 | NA | NA | TRBV6-5 | CASSDNSPLHF | TGTGCCAGCAGTGATAATTCACCCCTCCACTTT
TRBJ2-2 | NA | NA | TRBV2 | CASRQIRTGELFF | TGTGCCAGTAGACAGATCCGGACCGGGGAGCTGTTTTTT
TRBJ2-7 | TRBD2 | NA | TRBV5-6 | CASSPGLAGAYEQYF | TGTGCCAGCAGCCCGGGACTAGCGGGAGCCTACGAGCAGTACTTC
TRBJ1-2 | TRBD1 | few | TRBV11-2 | CASSLDRAGGYTF | TGTGCCAGCAGCTTGGACAGGGCTGGAGGCTACACCTTC
TRBJ2-1 | TRBD1 | NA | TRBV13 | CASSLSPEGQGYNEQFF | TGTGCCAGCAGCTTGTCCCCCGAGGGACAGGGCTACAATGAGCAGTTCTTC
TRBJ2-2 | NA | NA | TRBV7-9 | CAGRTGNTGELFF | TGTGCCGGGAGGACAGGAAACACCGGGGAGCTGTTTTTT
TRBJ2-3 | NA | NA | TRBV6-1 | CASREDLGATDTQYF | TGTGCCAGCAGAGAGGACCTTGGGGCCACAGATACGCAGTATTTT
TRBJ1-5 | NA | NA | TRBV13 | CASSLRRGGNQPQHF | TGTGCCAGCAGCTTAAGGCGGGGGGGGAATCAGCCCCAGCATTTT
TRBJ1-5 | NA | NA | TRBV15 | CATSREGSQHF | TGTGCCACCAGCAGAGAAGGGAGCCAGCATTTT